This TCR beta chain emerged from a study of T cell changes during pregnancy in multiple sclerosis. Measured with immunoSEQ multiplex PCR; TCRdb has only the in-frame clones, and not every one. This table has 74,000 or so clones, around 94% appearing once. The TCR originated in a female donor with multiple sclerosis, enrolled in a pregnancy study. Sequenced here: CD4+ T cells from peripheral blood mononuclear cells, sampled before pregnancy.

CDR3 DNA: TGCGCCAGCAGCCCGAGGGCCTCCGGGGCGAACACCGGGGAGCTGTTTTTT. It translates to CASSPRASGANTGELFF. This chain uses TRBV5-1 with TRBJ2-2; D is perhaps TRBD2 (5 bases). There are 17 residues in the CDR3. With 4 bases removed from V and 0 bases from J, the gap between germline ends came to 16 bases. Germline V gives CDR1 SGHRS, CDR2 YFSETQ.